The 16 T cell receptor beta chains below were found in one sample sequenced in a study of T cells in Graves' hyperthyroidism and ophthalmopathy. Amplified TCR beta CDR3 regions came from RNA transcripts. TCR CDR3 regions were first amplified by RT-PCR with HTBI primers. TCRdb passed the multiplex PCR reads through MiXCR, listing each CDR3 protein once. The table shows 700,000 or so distinct CDR3 sequences, with roughly 15% occurring only once. Source material: blood. The receptors here all came from a young man with Graves' hyperthyroidism.

Ten or more counts support this clonotype. The gene calls are TRBV27 and TRBJ2-1; D might be TRBD1 (5 bases). Deletions cut 1 base from V and 5 bases from J, with 6 bases between. CDR3 length: 13 amino acids. CDR1 is MNHEY, CDR2 SMNVEV, per germline (reference sequence). The CDR3 loop is CASSLFRDNEQFF. CDR3 nucleotides: TGTGCCAGCAGTTTATTCAGGGACAATGAGCAGTTCTTC.

This rearrangement joins TRBV6-1 to TRBJ1-2, with TRBD1 as a possible D gene (5 bases). The CDR3 loop spans 12 amino acids. CDR1 is MNHNS and CDR2 is SASEGT in the germline V gene. V was cut by 5 bases and J by 6 bases, with 10 bases left in between. CDR3 sequence: CASSFTGNGYTF. The CDR3 DNA follows: TGTGCCAGCAGTTTTACAGGAAATGGCTACACCTTC.

This clonotype came up a few times. The rearrangement joins TRBV9 to TRBJ2-5, with 11 bases lining up with TRBD2. This CDR3 has 16 residues. Germline CDR1 is SGDLS and CDR2 is YYNGEE. After removal of 3 bases from V and 5 bases from J, the junction contained 9 bases not matched to a gene. DNA for the CDR3: TGTGCCAGCAGCGCCGGGACTAGCGGAGCTGGGGAGACCCAGTACTTC. It codes for CASSAGTSGAGETQYF.

There are many counts of this clonotype. This rearrangement joins TRBV19 to TRBJ2-3; D gene ambiguous. The CDR3 is 15 residues long. Trimming shortened V by 5 bases and J by 6 bases, and 18 bases separated the two germline ends. Germline CDR1 is LNHDA and CDR2 is SQIVND (reference sequence). CDR3 sequence reads: CASSLPGRGLDTQYF. In DNA form, the CDR3 reads TGTGCCAGTAGTCTCCCCGGACGCGGTCTGGATACGCAGTATTTT.

This clonotype was counted a few times. The rearrangement links TRBV6-5 to TRBJ2-2; D not certain. Germline loops: CDR1 MNHEY, CDR2 SVGAGI. The CDR3 runs to 17 residues. Trimming stripped 2 bases from V and 4 bases from J, with 17 bases between. Written as DNA, the CDR3 is TGTGCCAGCAGTTACATCGTCACAGCACTCGGCACCGGGGAGCTGTTTTTT. Its protein is CASSYIVTALGTGELFF.

This clonotype has ten or more counts. The V call is TRBV28, the J call TRBJ2-1, with 10 bases matching TRBD2. V lost 4 bases to trimming and J lost 0 bases; unmatched junction nucleotides: 12. Per the germline V gene, CDR1 is MDHEN and CDR2 is SYDVKM. The CDR3 is made up of 19 amino acids. The CDR3 nucleotides are TGTGCCAGCAGTTCTCCGACCGAGCGGGGGGGGATCTCCTACAATGAGCAGTTCTTC. Its protein is CASSSPTERGGISYNEQFF.

In its sample, this clonotype was seen many times. This sequence joins TRBV18 and TRBJ2-5, with 7 bases fitting TRBD1. CDR3 length: 15 amino acids. J was trimmed by 4 bases and V by 3 bases; bases with no gene match: 8. The germline gives CDR1 KGHSH, CDR2 LQKENI. CDR3 DNA: TGTGCCAGCTCACCCGAAGACAGGGAAGGAGAGACCCAGTACTTC. Amino acid sequence: CASSPEDREGETQYF. Looking up the rest from reference TRBV18 and TRBJ2-5 gives the full variable domain: NAGVMQNPRHLVRRRGQEARLRCSPMKGHSHVYWYRQLPEEGLKFMVYLQKENIIDESGMPKERFSAEFPKEGPSILRIQQVVRGDSAAYFCASSPEDREGETQYFGPGTRLLVL.

This chain links TRBV5-6 with TRBJ2-1; D may be TRBD1 (5 bases). There are 15 residues in the CDR3. The V gene lost 0 bases and the J gene lost 5 bases, with 12 bases spanning the gap. CDR1 is SGHDT, CDR2 YYEEEE, per germline. CDR3 sequence (DNA): TGTGCCAGCAGCTTGGCACGACAGCTAAACAATGAGCAGTTCTTC. It yields the protein CASSLARQLNNEQFF. Variable domain in full (rest from reference TRBV5-6 and TRBJ2-1): DAGVTQSPTHLIKTRGQQVTLRCSPKSGHDTVSWYQQALGQGPQFIFQYYEEEERQRGNFPDRFSGHQFPNYSSELNVNALLLGDSALYLCASSLARQLNNEQFFGPGTRLTVL.

This clonotype was found many times. This chain uses TRBV30 with TRBJ1-1, with 7 positions matching TRBD1. The V segment lost 5 bases and the J segment 1 base; nucleotides outside the gene matches: 4. The CDR3 contains 13 residues. Germline V gene lookup returns CDR1 GTSNPN and CDR2 SVGIG (reference sequence). CDR3 loop: CAWARDRNTEAFF. DNA for the CDR3: TGTGCCTGGGCCAGGGACAGGAACACTGAAGCTTTCTTT.

The genes are TRBV20-1 and TRBJ2-2; D possibly corresponds to TRBD2 (5 bases). Trimming removed 5 bases from V and 0 bases from J, with 16 bases in between. This CDR3 spans 16 amino acids. The germline CDR1 and CDR2 sequences are DFQATT and SNEGSKA (reference sequence). As DNA, the CDR3 is TGCAGTGCTGGAGGCGGGCGGGCCACGAACACCGGGGAGCTGTTTTTT. Its protein product is CSAGGGRATNTGELFF.

This clonotype was seen just once. A much larger clone lies one base from this, so it may be a read error. The chain employs TRBV20-1 and TRBJ2-1; TRBD2 might be the D (5 bases). The germline V gene encodes CDR1 DFQATT and CDR2 SNEGSKA (reference sequence). There are 16 residues in the CDR3. CDR3 region: CRARDRLGGLYNEQFF. Here the CDR3 DNA reads TGCAGGGCTAGAGATCGTCTAGGCGGGCTCTACAATGAGCAGTTCTTC.

This clonotype was observed at least ten times. The gene calls are TRBV9 and TRBJ1-5; D might be TRBD1 (5 bases). This CDR3 is 14 amino acids long. Germline V gives CDR1 SGDLS, CDR2 YYNGEE. Trimming removed 3 bases from V and 5 bases from J, with 12 bases in between. The CDR3 is CASSAQGIHQPQHF. CDR3 bases: TGTGCCAGCAGCGCGCAGGGCATCCATCAGCCCCAGCATTTT.

The rearrangement joins TRBV30 to TRBJ2-5, with 7 bases aligning to TRBD1. This CDR3 has 11 amino acids. The V segment lost 7 bases and the J segment 5 bases; nucleotides outside the gene matches: 4. The germline V gene encodes CDR1 GTSNPN and CDR2 SVGIG (reference sequence). DNA for the CDR3: TGTGCCTACAGGGGCCGGGAGACCCAGTACTTC. Translating gives CAYRGRETQYF.

This clonotype was recorded at least ten times. V usage is TRBV20-1 and J usage is TRBJ1-1, with D uncertain. V was clipped by 3 bases and J by 2 bases, with 7 bases between them. CDR1 is DFQATT, CDR2 SNEGSKA, per germline (reference sequence). The CDR3 totals 12 residues. The CDR3 protein is CSARKVNTEAFF. CDR3 nucleotide sequence: TGCAGTGCTAGGAAAGTAAACACTGAAGCTTTCTTT.

In its sample, this clonotype was seen many times. The chain combines TRBV7-9 with TRBJ2-7, with TRBD1 matching over 9 bases. Per germline, CDR1 SEHNR and CDR2 FQNEAQ (reference sequence). The CDR3 covers 16 residues. After removal of 5 bases from V and 0 bases from J, the junction contained 8 bases not matched to a gene. The CDR3 nucleotides read TGTGCCAGCAGCCATCCACCGACAGGGGGCTCCTACGAGCAGTACTTC. Encoded protein: CASSHPPTGGSYEQYF. The full variable domain, completed using reference TRBV7-9 and TRBJ2-7, is DTGVSQNPRHKITKRGQNVTFRCDPISEHNRLYWYRQTLGQGPEFLTYFQNEAQLEKSRLLSDRFSAERPKGSFSTLEIQRTEQGDSAMYLCASSHPPTGGSYEQYFGPGTRLTVT.

This clonotype was counted a few times. This chain connects TRBV7-8 to TRBJ2-4; D unresolved. V was shortened by 5 bases and J by 0 bases, with 14 bases between the two germline ends. The CDR3 is 16 residues long. CDR1 is SGHVS, CDR2 FQNEAQ, per germline. The CDR3 DNA reads as TGTGCCAGCAGCCTTAAAGGTTCACTAGCCAAAAACATTCAGTACTTC. Translation gives CASSLKGSLAKNIQYF. Together with reference TRBV7-8 and TRBJ2-4, the CDR3 gives the full variable domain: GAGVSQSPRYKVAKRGQDVALRCDPISGHVSLFWYQQALGQGPEFLTYFQNEAQLDKSGLPSDRFFAERPEGSVSTLKIQRTQQEDSAVYLCASSLKGSLAKNIQYFGAGTRLSVL.